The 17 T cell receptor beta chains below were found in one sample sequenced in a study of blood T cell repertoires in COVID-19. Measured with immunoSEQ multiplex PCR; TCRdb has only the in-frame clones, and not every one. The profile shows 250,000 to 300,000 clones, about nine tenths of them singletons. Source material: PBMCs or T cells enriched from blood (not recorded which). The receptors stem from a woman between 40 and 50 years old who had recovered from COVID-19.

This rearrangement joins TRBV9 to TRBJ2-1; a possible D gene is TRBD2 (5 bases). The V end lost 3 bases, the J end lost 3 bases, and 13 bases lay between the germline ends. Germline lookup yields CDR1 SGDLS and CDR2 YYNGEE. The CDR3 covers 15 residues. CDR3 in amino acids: CASSEKGDGYNEQFF. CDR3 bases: TGTGCCAGCAGCGAAAAGGGAGACGGCTACAATGAGCAGTTCTTC.

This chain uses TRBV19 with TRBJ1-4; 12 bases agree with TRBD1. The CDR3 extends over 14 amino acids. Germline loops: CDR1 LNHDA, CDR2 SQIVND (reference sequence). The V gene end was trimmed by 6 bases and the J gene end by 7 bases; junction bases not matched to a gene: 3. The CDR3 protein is CASRGQGAREKLFF. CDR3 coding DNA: TGTGCCAGTAGGGGACAGGGGGCTCGTGAAAAACTGTTTTTT.

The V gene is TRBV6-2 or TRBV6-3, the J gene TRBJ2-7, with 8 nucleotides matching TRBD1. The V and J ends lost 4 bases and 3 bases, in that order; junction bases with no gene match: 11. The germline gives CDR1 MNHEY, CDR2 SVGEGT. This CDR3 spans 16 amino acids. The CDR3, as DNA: TGTGCCAGCAGTTCCCGAACAGGGGGTGGACTCTACGAGCAGTACTTC. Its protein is CASSSRTGGGLYEQYF.

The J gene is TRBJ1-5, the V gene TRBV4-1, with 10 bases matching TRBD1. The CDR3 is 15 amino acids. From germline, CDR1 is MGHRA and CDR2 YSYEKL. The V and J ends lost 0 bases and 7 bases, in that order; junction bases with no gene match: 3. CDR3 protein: CASSQEGTGEQPQHF. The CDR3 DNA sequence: TGCGCCAGCAGCCAAGAGGGGACAGGGGAACAGCCCCAGCATTTT.

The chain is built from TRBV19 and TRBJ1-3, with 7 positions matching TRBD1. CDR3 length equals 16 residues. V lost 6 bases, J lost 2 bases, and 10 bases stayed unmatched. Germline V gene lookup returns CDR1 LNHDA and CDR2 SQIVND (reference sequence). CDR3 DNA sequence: TGTGCCAGTAGCCGACAGGGAACTTCAGCTGGAAACACCATATATTTT. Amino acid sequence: CASSRQGTSAGNTIYF.

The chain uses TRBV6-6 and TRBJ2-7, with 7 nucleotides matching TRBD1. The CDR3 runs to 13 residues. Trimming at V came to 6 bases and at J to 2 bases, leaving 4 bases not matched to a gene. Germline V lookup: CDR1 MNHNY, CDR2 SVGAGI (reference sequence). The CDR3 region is CASSAGQAYEQYF. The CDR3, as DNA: TGTGCCAGCAGCGCCGGACAGGCCTACGAGCAGTACTTC.

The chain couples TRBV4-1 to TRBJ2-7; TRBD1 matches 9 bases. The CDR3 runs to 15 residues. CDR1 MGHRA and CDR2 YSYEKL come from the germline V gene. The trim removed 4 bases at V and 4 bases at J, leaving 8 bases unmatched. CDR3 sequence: CASSLLRDRDYEQYF. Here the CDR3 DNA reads TGCGCCAGCAGCCTTCTCCGGGACAGGGATTACGAGCAGTACTTC.

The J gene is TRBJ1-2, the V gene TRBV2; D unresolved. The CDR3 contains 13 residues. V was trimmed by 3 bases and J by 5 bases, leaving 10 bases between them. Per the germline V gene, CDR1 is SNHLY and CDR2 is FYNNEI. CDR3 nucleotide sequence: TGTGCCAGCAGTGAGGCCCTAGAGTATGGCTACACCTTC. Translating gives CASSEALEYGYTF.

CDR3 sequence (DNA): TGTGCCAGTAGCCCCTACAATGAGCAGTTCTTC. It is translated as CASSPYNEQFF. The V gene is TRBV2, the J gene TRBJ2-1; D is ambiguous. The CDR3 runs 11 residues. The V end was cut by 9 bases, the J end by 2 bases, with 5 bases between. Germline values: CDR1 SNHLY, CDR2 FYNNEI.

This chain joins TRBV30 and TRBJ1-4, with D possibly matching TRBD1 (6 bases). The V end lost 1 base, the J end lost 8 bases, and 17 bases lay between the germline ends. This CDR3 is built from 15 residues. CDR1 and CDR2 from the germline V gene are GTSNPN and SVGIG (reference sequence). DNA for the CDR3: TGTGCCTGGAGTGCCACAGGGTTGATATGGGAAAAACTGTTTTTT. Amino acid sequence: CAWSATGLIWEKLFF.

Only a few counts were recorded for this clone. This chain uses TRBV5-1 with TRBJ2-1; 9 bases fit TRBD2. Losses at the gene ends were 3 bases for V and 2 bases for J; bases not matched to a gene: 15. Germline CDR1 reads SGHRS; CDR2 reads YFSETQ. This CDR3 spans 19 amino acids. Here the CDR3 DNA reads TGCGCCAGCAGCTCCCCATCCCTAAAAGCGGGAGGAACCTACAATGAGCAGTTCTTC. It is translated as CASSSPSLKAGGTYNEQFF.

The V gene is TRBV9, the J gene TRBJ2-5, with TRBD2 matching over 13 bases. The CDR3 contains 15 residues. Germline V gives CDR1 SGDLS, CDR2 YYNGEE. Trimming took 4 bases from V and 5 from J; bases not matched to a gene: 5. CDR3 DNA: TGTGCCAGCAGCTATGGACTAGCGGGGGACGAGACCCAGTACTTC. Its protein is CASSYGLAGDETQYF.

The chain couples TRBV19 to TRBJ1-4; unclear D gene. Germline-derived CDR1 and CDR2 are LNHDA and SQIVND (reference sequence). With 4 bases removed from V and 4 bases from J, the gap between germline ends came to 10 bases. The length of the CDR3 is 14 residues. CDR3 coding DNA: TGTGCCAGTAGTACCCGACAAGTTAATGAAAAACTGTTTTTT. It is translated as CASSTRQVNEKLFF.

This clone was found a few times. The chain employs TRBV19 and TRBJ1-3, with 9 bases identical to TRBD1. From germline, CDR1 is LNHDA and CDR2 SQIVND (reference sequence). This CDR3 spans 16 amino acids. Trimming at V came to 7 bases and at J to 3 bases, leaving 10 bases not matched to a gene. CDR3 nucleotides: TGTGCCAGTACCACACAGGGGGCGAATTTTGGAAACACCATATATTTT. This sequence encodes CASTTQGANFGNTIYF. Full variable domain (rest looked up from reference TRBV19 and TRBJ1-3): DGGITQSPKYLFRKEGQNVTLSCEQNLNHDAMYWYRQDPGQGLRLIYYSQIVNDFQKGDIAEGYSVSREKKESFPLTVTSAQKNPTAFYLCASTTQGANFGNTIYFGEGSWLTVV.

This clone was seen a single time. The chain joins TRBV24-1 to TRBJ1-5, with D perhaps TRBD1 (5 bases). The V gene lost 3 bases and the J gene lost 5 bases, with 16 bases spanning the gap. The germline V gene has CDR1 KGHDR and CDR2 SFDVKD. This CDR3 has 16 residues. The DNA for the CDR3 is TGTGCCACCAGTGATCGGACAAGTCGAACAGATCAGCCCCAGCATTTT. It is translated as CATSDRTSRTDQPQHF.

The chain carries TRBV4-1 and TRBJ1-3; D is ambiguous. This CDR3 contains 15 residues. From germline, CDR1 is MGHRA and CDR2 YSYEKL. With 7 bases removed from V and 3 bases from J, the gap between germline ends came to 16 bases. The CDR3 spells CASKREDRGGNTIYF. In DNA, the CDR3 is TGCGCCAGCAAGCGGGAGGACCGCGGTGGAAACACCATATATTTT.

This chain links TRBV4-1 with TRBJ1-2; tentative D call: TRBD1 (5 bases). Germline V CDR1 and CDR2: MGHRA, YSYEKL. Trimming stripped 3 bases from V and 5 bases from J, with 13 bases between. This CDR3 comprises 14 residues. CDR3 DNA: TGCGCCAGCAGCCAGATGAGCAGACAGTATGGCTACACCTTC. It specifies CASSQMSRQYGYTF.